The present T cell receptor (beta chain) was sequenced within a study of CD8 T cells in Susac syndrome. The CDR3 is 15 residues long. CDR1 and CDR2 (germline): SGHTA, FQGNSA. The germline V and J ends were trimmed by 8 bases and 5 bases, with 20 bases remaining between them. An amount of RNA that ranged from roughly 0.45 to 1 ug was reverse transcribed with random hexamers. TCRdb processed the immunoSEQ multiplex PCR reads anew with MiXCR; each CDR3 protein has one entry. The sample contains under 25,000 distinct CDR3 sequences, 85% to 95% of which appear only once. The rearrangement joins TRBV7-2 to TRBJ2-3, with D maybe TRBD2 (7 bases). This receptor was obtained from a human donor in good health. Sequenced: CD8+ T cells from PBMCs. Here the CDR3 DNA reads TGTGCCAGCGCCAGAAGGGGGGGGGTAAAAGATACGCAGTATTTT. Protein: CASARRGGVKDTQYF.